This section outlines one TCR beta chain sequence together with its context. What this receptor recognizes is not known. The input lacks base qualities; no much larger clone sits a single base away. The time point tag for this specimen amounts to: resected brain tissue, or blood drawn just prior to surgery. The surgery cases showing the highest brain T cell transcript signatures were chosen for TCR beta chain sequencing of brain tissue and, when available, of blood. Prior to surgery, the patients had been treated with at least one anti-epileptic drug. TCR-sequenced patients were children with drug-resistant epilepsy due to tuberous sclerosis complex, focal cortical dysplasia, Rasmussen encephalitis or hemimegalencephaly. Blood was drawn right before the epilepsy surgery. The Monarch genomic DNA purification kit was used to extract bulk genomic DNA from unsorted brain tissue and from whole blood. The sample is drawn from a study of brain T cells in children with intractable seizures (dated by TCRdb to 2020 to 2023). Notes on the research overall: Resected brain tissue from 53 pediatric epilepsy surgery cases was first screened for immune gene transcripts using a NanoString immunology panel. Of the roughly 12 selected surgery cases, pre-surgery blood was also sequenced for eight, so four had brain tissue only.

CDR1 and CDR2 were assigned from the germline V gene as MNHEY and SVGAGI. Cut back by 6 bases and 6 bases, the V and J ends lie 15 bases apart. Spanning cysteine to phenylalanine, the CDR3 consists of 15 amino acids. Solely the CDR3 DNA is kept, with 45 bases framed from the first base. What the research found in general, with its limitations: Sequencing depth differed between pre- and post-surgery blood, so clones missing from the pre-surgery sample may reflect undersampling. Viral specificity was inferred only from CDR3 sequence similarity, and patients' HCMV serostatus was unknown.

TCR beta chain sequences were generated from genomic DNA using the immunoSEQ assay. The authors processed their data as follows. CDR3 sequences not starting with the conserved framework cysteine at position 104 were manually removed. To get clonality, the normalized Shannon's Diversity Index was subtracted from one, giving values from 0 (maximal diversity) to 1 (oligoclonal). Chi-squared comparison-of-proportions tests were used to check whether the frequency of the same CDR3 differed between samples, for example brain versus blood. Public clonotypes were found by searching immuneACCESS, and the VDJdb browser was used to assess similarity to known antiviral clonotypes. TCRdb provides this immuneACCESS table in a form limited to in-frame rearrangements. Some clones are lacking; in checked studies, under half of them reflect an unresolved V gene, and why the rest are absent is not known. V and J calls and clone size come straight from that table; D and trimming were deduced from the DNA. The sample has fewer than 150,000 clones on record, 94% of them singletons. The ten largest clones take up approximately 3.9% of the sample.

The starting material was peripheral blood, obtained at surgery. The sequence derives from a boy under three years old with hemimegalencephaly and intractable seizures. The chain uses TRBV6-5 and TRBJ1-6, with the D gene too uncertain to name. For the CDR3, the sequence is CASRRHGTANSPLHF. The DNA sequence is as follows: TGTGCCAGCAGAAGACACGGCACAGCTAATTCACCCCTCCACTTT.